This entry concerns a single T cell receptor beta chain. The sample originates from a study of T cells after somatic rescue of genetic block. Trimming left V 7 bases short and J 7 bases short, with 18 bases between. The CDR3 totals 14 residues. CDR1 is SGHKS and CDR2 is YYEKEE in the germline V gene (reference sequence). Measured with immunoSEQ multiplex PCR; TCRdb has only the in-frame clones, and not every one. The sample yields approximately 88,000 clones, over 80% seen once. The sequencing input was peripheral blood mononuclear cells (PBMCs). This receptor was obtained from a woman under 30. The J gene is TRBJ1-5, the V gene TRBV5-5, with a tentative D call TRBD1 (6 bases). CDR3 DNA sequence: TGTGCCAGCTCTCCCCTGGGGGGGGGCCAGCCCCAGCATTTT. It yields the protein CASSPLGGGQPQHF.